Shown below are 32 T cell receptor beta chains from a single sample sequenced in a study of post-analysis software for immune sequencing data. Study outcomes and limitations: Comparison of patients with controls showed roughly five TRBV segments more frequent in patients, TRBV5-6, TRBV5-1 and TRBV20-1 among them.

Their cognate antigens are unknown. Unique molecular identifiers were present in the TCR beta cDNA libraries. MiXCR, applied by TCRdb to the PCR reads, yields one record per CDR3 protein. The table includes some 890,000 distinct CDR3 sequences, 53% detected once. Sample: blood. The receptors shown here come from a girl aged 5 to 17 with multiple sclerosis.

CDR3 sequence (DNA): TGTGCCAGCAGCTCCCCCGGGACGAGCGGGAGTCAGCACAATGAGCAGTTCTTC. It is translated as CASSSPGTSGSQHNEQFF. The genes are TRBV7-3 and TRBJ2-1, with TRBD2 matching over 8 bases. J gave up 5 bases and V 4 bases, and 16 bases lay outside the gene matches. The CDR3 covers 18 residues. The germline V gene has CDR1 SGHTA and CDR2 FQGTGA.

The rearrangement links TRBV12-3 or TRBV12-4 to TRBJ2-2; 9 nucleotides align to TRBD1. This CDR3 contains 13 residues. V shed 7 bases, J shed 7 bases, and the junction held 4 bases outside the gene matches. The CDR3 sequence is CASNYRGLGELFF. CDR3 coding DNA: TGTGCCAGCAATTACAGGGGGCTCGGGGAGCTGTTTTTT.

The chain couples TRBV12-3 or TRBV12-4 to TRBJ2-1; 12 bases match TRBD2. The CDR3 runs 15 residues. With V trimmed by 4 bases and J by 10 bases, 8 bases remained unmatched. Here the CDR3 reads CASSSARLAGDEQFF. CDR3 nucleotide sequence: TGTGCCAGCAGTTCCGCCAGACTAGCGGGGGACGAGCAGTTCTTC.

The CDR3 DNA reads TGTGCCAGCAGCCAATGGACTAGCGGGACGGGCACAGATACGCAGTATTTT. Amino acids: CASSQWTSGTGTDTQYF. The chain links TRBV7-8 to TRBJ2-3, with 12 bases matching TRBD2. The CDR3 consists of 17 residues. CDR1 and CDR2 (germline): SGHVS, FQNEAQ. Trimming removed 5 bases from V and 1 base from J; junction bases left unmatched: 7.

The chain has TRBV29-1 and TRBJ2-3; D is ambiguous. The germline V and J ends were trimmed by 4 bases and 0 bases, with 5 bases remaining between them. The CDR3 runs to 12 residues. Germline V gene data show CDR1 as SQVTM and CDR2 as ANQGSEA. Here the CDR3 DNA reads TGCAGCGTTGTCAGAAGCACAGATACGCAGTATTTT. Translated: CSVVRSTDTQYF.

The chain recombines TRBV6-6 with TRBJ2-1; TRBD1 aligns across 10 bases. V gave up 7 bases and J gave up 7 bases; unmatched junction bases: 10. The CDR3 length is 15 residues. The germline V gene has CDR1 MNHNY and CDR2 SVGAGI (reference sequence). This CDR3 is CASTLRQGAPNEQFF. The CDR3 DNA reads as TGTGCCAGCACCCTCCGACAGGGGGCTCCAAATGAGCAGTTCTTC.

The genes are TRBV12-3 or TRBV12-4 and TRBJ2-7; TRBD2 is a possible D gene (6 bases). This CDR3 contains 15 residues. V was trimmed by 4 bases and J by 0 bases, leaving 13 bases between them. The DNA for the CDR3 is TGTGCCAGCAGTTCCCGGGACGGGAGCTCCTACGAGCAGTACTTC. Encoded protein: CASSSRDGSSYEQYF.

The sample holds a few counts of this clonotype. As DNA, the CDR3 is TGTGCCAGCAGTGAGAACAGGACCCCCTCCTACGAGCAGTACTTC. Translating it yields CASSENRTPSYEQYF. The genes are TRBV2 and TRBJ2-7; possibly TRBD1 for D (5 bases). Trimming left V 3 bases short and J 0 bases short, with 12 bases between. The CDR3 loop spans 15 amino acids. CDR1 is SNHLY, CDR2 FYNNEI, per germline.

This chain connects TRBV2 to TRBJ2-7; D might be TRBD2 (6 bases). The DNA end is more similar to TRBJ2-4, so the J call may be wrong. The CDR3 consists of 11 residues. Germline assignment: CDR1 SNHLY and CDR2 FYNNEI. The CDR3 DNA follows: TGTGCCAGCACCGTAGCGGACATTCAGTACTTC. This gives the protein CASTVADIQYF.

The rearrangement links TRBV9 to TRBJ2-1; 8 bases agree with TRBD2. Germline values: CDR1 SGDLS, CDR2 YYNGEE. This CDR3 has 17 amino acids. Trimming took 4 bases from V and 1 from J; bases not matched to a gene: 10. The CDR3 spells CASSSPGVAGSYNEQFF. The CDR3 DNA sequence: TGTGCCAGCAGCTCTCCTGGAGTAGCGGGATCCTACAATGAGCAGTTCTTC.

This clonotype was counted a few times. V and J are TRBV7-9 and TRBJ2-5; no definite D call. V lost 9 bases, J lost 4 bases, and 12 bases lay in between. Germline CDR1 SEHNR, CDR2 FQNEAQ (reference sequence). The CDR3 is 12 residues long. The chain's CDR3 is CAREGPAETQYF. DNA of the CDR3: TGTGCCAGGGAAGGGCCTGCAGAGACCCAGTACTTC.

As to this clonotype: At one end, the junction sequence differs from germline, possibly due to a read error. The chain uses TRBV25-1 and TRBJ1-6; D is uncertain. Germline V lookup: CDR1 MGHDK, CDR2 SYGVNS. This CDR3 region has 15 residues. CDR3 amino acids: CASSEFGIFLGPRHF. DNA of the CDR3: TGTGCCAGCAGTGAATTCGGGATTTTTTTAGGTCCCCGCCACTTT. The full variable domain, rest sourced from reference TRBV25-1 and TRBJ1-6, is EADIYQTPRYLVIGTGKKITLECSQTMGHDKMYWYQQDPGMELHLIHYSYGVNSTEKGDLSSESTVSRIRTEHFPLTLESARPSHTSQYLCASSEFGIFLGPRHFGNGTRLTVT.

In DNA form, the CDR3 reads TGCAGTGCTAGGAGGGGAGGTGGGGGGCTCCCCTACGAGCAGTACTTC. Amino acid sequence: CSARRGGGGLPYEQYF. The J gene is TRBJ2-7, the V gene TRBV20-1; D possibly matches TRBD1 or TRBD2 (6 bases each). The CDR3 extends over 16 amino acids. V lost 3 bases and J lost 2, with 20 bases in between. In germline, CDR1 is DFQATT, CDR2 SNEGSKA (reference sequence).

V gene TRBV5-6 combines with J gene TRBJ2-7; D uncertain. Germline CDR1 is SGHDT and CDR2 is YYEEEE. Trimming took off 1 base at V and 2 bases at J, with 10 bases between the two ends. The CDR3 spans 14 residues. CDR3 loop: CASSLRYSPYEQYF. The CDR3 nucleotides are TGTGCCAGCAGCTTGAGGTACAGTCCCTACGAGCAGTACTTC.

This chain links TRBV7-2 with TRBJ1-4; D is perhaps TRBD1 (5 bases). Germline CDR1 is SGHTA and CDR2 is FQGNSA. The ends were cut back, 5 bases at V and 7 bases at J, with 20 bases in the middle. CDR3 size: 16 residues. The DNA of the CDR3 is TGTGCCAGCAGCCCAGAGGGTTACGGGGGACCTGAAAAACTGTTTTTT. Translating it yields CASSPEGYGGPEKLFF.

The chain links TRBV9 to TRBJ2-4, with 7 bases lining up with TRBD1. The CDR3 is 16 amino acids. Unmatched junction bases numbered 5, after V lost 0 bases and J lost 2 bases. Per the germline V gene, CDR1 is SGDLS and CDR2 is YYNGEE. As DNA, the CDR3 is TGTGCCAGCAGCGTAGGGGCAGGGGGAACCAAAAACATTCAGTACTTC. Protein sequence: CASSVGAGGTKNIQYF.

With respect to this clonotype: At one boundary the junction diverges from the germline segment, which might be a read error. CDR3 DNA: TGTGCCAGCAGTCACTCGATGACTTTAGCCAAAAACATTCAGTACTTC. This gives the protein CASSHSMTLAKNIQYF. The rearrangement uses TRBV6-5 and TRBJ2-4, with D unresolved. The V gene's germline CDR1 is MNHEY and CDR2 SVGAGI. The CDR3 consists of 16 residues.

This clonotype showed up just a few times. The chain uses TRBV7-8 and TRBJ2-1; 10 bases line up with TRBD2. The CDR3 has 17 residues. Trimming at V came to 7 bases and at J to 4 bases, leaving 13 bases not matched to a gene. Germline lookup yields CDR1 SGHVS and CDR2 FQNEAQ. As DNA, the CDR3 is TGTGCCAGCATCAAAGGGGTAGCGGGGGGCCCATACAATGAGCAGTTCTTC. It is translated as CASIKGVAGGPYNEQFF.

The rearrangement uses TRBV6-6 and TRBJ1-4; D unresolved. V was shortened by 0 bases and J by 1 base, with 3 bases between the two germline ends. Germline CDR1 is MNHNY and CDR2 is SVGAGI (reference sequence). The CDR3 runs to 14 residues. The CDR3 sequence is CASSYSITNEKLFF. CDR3 sequence (DNA): TGTGCCAGCAGTTACTCGATAACTAATGAAAAACTGTTTTTT.

This chain uses TRBV7-8 with TRBJ2-1; D ambiguous. The CDR3 totals 15 residues. V lost 4 bases, J lost 0 bases, and 10 bases lay in between. The germline CDR1 and CDR2 sequences are SGHVS and FQNEAQ. The CDR3 DNA follows: TGTGCCAGCAGCTATAGCAGTAGCTCCTACAATGAGCAGTTCTTC. This gives the protein CASSYSSSSYNEQFF.

This chain connects TRBV12-3 or TRBV12-4 to TRBJ1-5; D gene ambiguous. V lost 5 bases and J lost 0, with 17 bases in between. CDR3 length: 17 amino acids. The CDR3: CASSLSWAVGSNQPQHF. The CDR3 DNA is TGTGCCAGCAGTCTATCCTGGGCAGTGGGTAGCAATCAGCCCCAGCATTTT.

The chain uses TRBV14 and TRBJ2-5, with 13 nucleotides matching TRBD2. The CDR3 runs to 17 residues. Trimming cost V 1 base and J 2 bases; bases outside gene matches: 4. Germline lookup yields CDR1 SGHDN and CDR2 FVKESK. CDR3 region: CASSQARTSGRQETQYF. The CDR3 coding sequence is TGTGCCAGCAGCCAAGCCAGGACTAGCGGGAGACAAGAGACCCAGTACTTC.

On this clonotype: An end of the junction differs from the germline gene, which may be a read error. V usage is TRBV4-1 and J usage is TRBJ1-4, with D uncertain. The CDR3 sequence is 16 residues long. Germline-derived CDR1 and CDR2 are MGHRA and YSYEKL. Here the CDR3 reads CASSQVLATTNERLFF. Here the CDR3 DNA reads TGCGCCAGCAGCCAAGTACTGGCCACAACTAATGAAAGACTGTTTTTT.

This rearrangement joins TRBV10-3 to TRBJ1-2; a possible D gene is TRBD1 (5 bases). Trimming removed 4 bases from V and 12 bases from J, with 12 bases in between. The CDR3 has 11 residues. The germline CDR1 and CDR2 sequences are ENHRY and SYGVKD. The CDR3 loop reads CAISGGAGNTF. In nucleotides, the CDR3 is TGTGCCATCAGTGGAGGGGCGGGTAACACCTTC.

A few counts support this clonotype. This chain connects TRBV5-1 to TRBJ2-5, with D possibly TRBD2 on 5 matching bases. The germline gives CDR1 SGHRS, CDR2 YFSETQ. V lost 4 bases to trimming and J lost 6 bases, with 10 bases between them. The CDR3 spans 12 residues. The CDR3 DNA reads as TGCGCCAGCAGCCCGGGGTTAAAGACCCAGTACTTC. Amino acids: CASSPGLKTQYF.

The V and J genes are TRBV7-9 and TRBJ2-1; 7 nucleotides align to TRBD2. Losses at the gene ends were 1 base for V and 6 bases for J; bases not matched to a gene: 3. In germline, CDR1 is SEHNR, CDR2 FQNEAQ (reference sequence). The CDR3 totals 14 residues. The CDR3: CASSLVREPNEQFF. The CDR3, as DNA: TGTGCCAGCAGCTTAGTGCGGGAGCCCAATGAGCAGTTCTTC.

The V and J genes are TRBV4-1 and TRBJ2-7; D possibly corresponds to TRBD2 (5 bases). The V gene lost 1 base and the J gene lost 11 bases, with 15 bases spanning the gap. This CDR3 comprises 13 residues. Germline loops: CDR1 MGHRA, CDR2 YSYEKL. CDR3 bases: TGCGCCAGCAGCCAAGCCCGCAGCGGTGGGAAGTACTTC. Translating it yields CASSQARSGGKYF.

Concerning this clonotype: The junction departs from germline at one end; a sequencing error may be responsible. J is TRBJ2-3 and V is TRBV24-1; 7 positions agree with TRBD1. CDR1 is KGHDR and CDR2 is SFDVKD in the germline V gene. The CDR3 length is 15 residues. The CDR3 DNA reads TGTGCCACCAGTGATTTCCGGGACAGCATAGATACGCAGTATTTT. Its translation: CATSDFRDSIDTQYF.

The gene calls are TRBV9 and TRBJ2-5; possible D gene TRBD1, 6 bases. V was trimmed by 0 bases and J by 4 bases, leaving 13 bases between them. This CDR3 contains 15 residues. Germline loops: CDR1 SGDLS, CDR2 YYNGEE. CDR3 sequence reads: CASSVAPGQSETQYF. The CDR3, as DNA: TGTGCCAGCAGCGTAGCGCCGGGACAATCAGAGACCCAGTACTTC.

The chain recombines TRBV4-1 with TRBJ2-1; 8 bases match TRBD1. The CDR3 has 17 amino acids. J lost 2 bases, V lost 2 bases, and 8 bases had no gene match. Germline CDR1 reads MGHRA; CDR2 reads YSYEKL. This CDR3 reads CASSQPTDRDTYNEQFF. CDR3 coding DNA: TGCGCCAGCAGCCAACCGACGGACAGGGATACCTACAATGAGCAGTTCTTC.

This clonotype has just a few counts. The V and J genes are TRBV29-1 and TRBJ2-7; the match to TRBD2 covers 12 bases. The CDR3 sequence is 14 residues long. Losses at the gene ends were 4 bases for V and 4 bases for J; bases not matched to a gene: 5. Germline V CDR1 and CDR2: SQVTM, ANQGSEA. The CDR3 DNA reads TGCAGCGTTGTGACTAGCGGGGGACGATACGAGCAGTACTTC. This encodes CSVVTSGGRYEQYF.

This sequence joins TRBV6-2 or TRBV6-3 and TRBJ2-5; D may be TRBD2 (6 bases). The CDR3 consists of 14 residues. V was cut by 10 bases and J by 11 bases, with 26 bases left in between. The germline CDR1 and CDR2 sequences are MNHEY and SVGEGT. CDR3: CATSTGTHFLEQYF. CDR3 bases: TGTGCCACCTCCACCGGGACTCATTTTTTGGAGCAGTACTTC.